The sequence of this TCR beta chain was determined in a study of sequential checkpoint blockade in melanoma. Assay used: immunoSEQ multiplex PCR; TCRdb lists only in-frame clones, some missing. This sample has about 25,000 clones, with 77% found just once. Treatment specified: randomized to nivolumab then ipilimumab (arm A) or the reverse (arm B). Trimming cost V 3 bases and J 13 bases, with 13 bases left between them. Germline CDR1 is SEHNR and CDR2 is FQNEAQ (reference sequence). The CDR3 has 11 amino acids. The receptor's source is a human donor with melanoma. The chain employs TRBV7-9 and TRBJ2-7; D might be TRBD2 (6 bases). The source material was CD8+ T cells sorted from blood (inferred from file names), sampled from a patient given nivolumab and ipilimumab in sequence. CDR3 nucleotides: TGTGCCAGCAGCTTTGGCAGGGAGGATTACTTC. Residues: CASSFGREDYF.